One and the same sample provided the 3 T cell receptor beta chains below, sequenced in a study of T cells in Graves' hyperthyroidism and ophthalmopathy. RNA transcripts yielded amplified TCR beta CDR3 regions. TCR CDR3 regions were first amplified by RT-PCR with HTBI primers. TCRdb used MiXCR to reprocess the multiplex PCR reads, holding one entry per CDR3 protein. This sample carries approximately 690,000 distinct CDR3 sequences, roughly 15% of them seen once, and the ten largest clones take around an eighth. Sequencing input: blood. All receptors derive from a woman in her 50s with Graves' ophthalmopathy.

This clonotype was detected many times. The genes are TRBV3-1 and TRBJ1-1, with D maybe TRBD1 (5 bases). The CDR3 has 15 amino acids. Deletions cut 4 bases from V and 5 bases from J, with 17 bases between. Germline values: CDR1 LGHDT, CDR2 YNNKEL (reference sequence). For the CDR3, the DNA is TGTGCCAGCAGCCCATCCAGGAACAGGAGGACTGAAGCTTTCTTT. Its translation is CASSPSRNRRTEAFF.

The J gene is TRBJ2-2, the V gene TRBV11-1; TRBD2 aligns across 9 bases. Germline lookup yields CDR1 SGHAT and CDR2 FQDESV (reference sequence). CDR3 size: 18 residues. J lost 6 bases, V lost 4 bases, and 15 bases had no gene match. CDR3 sequence reads: CASSSGDNSGSRAGELFF. The DNA of the CDR3 is TGTGCCAGCAGCTCCGGAGACAATAGCGGGAGTAGGGCCGGGGAGCTGTTTTTT.

The chain has TRBV29-1 and TRBJ2-3; maybe TRBD1 (6 bases). The CDR3 extends over 14 amino acids. In germline, CDR1 is SQVTM, CDR2 ANQGSEA. With 6 bases removed from V and 0 bases from J, the gap between germline ends came to 13 bases. The CDR3 loop reads CSVVGQSSTDTQYF. The CDR3 nucleotides read TGCAGCGTAGTTGGACAGTCTAGCACAGATACGCAGTATTTT.